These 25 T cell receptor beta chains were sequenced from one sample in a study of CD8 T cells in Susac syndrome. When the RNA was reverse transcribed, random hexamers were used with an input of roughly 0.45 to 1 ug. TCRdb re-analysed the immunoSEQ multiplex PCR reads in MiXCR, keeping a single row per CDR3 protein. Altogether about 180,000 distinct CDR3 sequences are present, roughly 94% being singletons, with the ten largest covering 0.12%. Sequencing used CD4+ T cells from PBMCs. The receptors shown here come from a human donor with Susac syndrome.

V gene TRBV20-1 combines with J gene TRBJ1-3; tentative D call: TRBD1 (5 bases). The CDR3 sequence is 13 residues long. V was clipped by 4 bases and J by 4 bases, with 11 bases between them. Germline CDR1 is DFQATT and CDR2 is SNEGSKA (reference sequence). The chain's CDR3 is CSANSGTGNTIYF. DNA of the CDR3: TGCAGTGCTAACTCCGGGACGGGAAACACCATATATTTT.

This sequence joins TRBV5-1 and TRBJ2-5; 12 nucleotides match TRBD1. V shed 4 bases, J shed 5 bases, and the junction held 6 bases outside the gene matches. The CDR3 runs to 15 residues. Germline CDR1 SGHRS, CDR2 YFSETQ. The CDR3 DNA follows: TGCGCCAGCAGCACGGGACAGGGGGCTCTGGAGACCCAGTACTTC. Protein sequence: CASSTGQGALETQYF. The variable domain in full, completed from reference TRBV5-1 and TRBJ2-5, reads KAGVTQTPRYLIKTRGQQVTLSCSPISGHRSVSWYQQTPGQGLQFLFEYFSETQRNKGNFPGRFSGRQFSNSRSEMNVSTLELGDSALYLCASSTGQGALETQYFGPGTRLLVL.

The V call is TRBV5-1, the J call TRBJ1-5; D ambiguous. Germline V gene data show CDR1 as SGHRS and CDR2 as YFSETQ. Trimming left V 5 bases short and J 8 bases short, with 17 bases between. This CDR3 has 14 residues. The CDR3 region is CASSSQEGVEPQHF. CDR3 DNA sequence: TGCGCCAGCAGTTCCCAGGAGGGCGTGGAGCCCCAGCATTTT.

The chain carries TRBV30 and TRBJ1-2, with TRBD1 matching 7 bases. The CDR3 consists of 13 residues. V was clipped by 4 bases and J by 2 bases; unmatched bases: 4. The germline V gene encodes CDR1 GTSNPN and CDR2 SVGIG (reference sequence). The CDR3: CAWNRQGNYGYTF. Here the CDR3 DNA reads TGTGCCTGGAACCGACAGGGCAACTATGGCTACACCTTC. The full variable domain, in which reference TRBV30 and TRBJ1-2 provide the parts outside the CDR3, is SQTIHQWPATLVQPVGSPLSLECTVEGTSNPNLYWYRQAAGRGLQLLFYSVGIGQISSEVPQNLSASRPQDRQFILSSKKLLLSDSGFYLCAWNRQGNYGYTFGSGTRLTVV.

This chain's CDR3 is CASSSEFGQRPEAFF. CDR3 bases: TGTGCCAGCAGCTCAGAATTCGGACAGCGTCCTGAAGCTTTCTTT. The chain combines TRBV13 with TRBJ1-1; possibly TRBD1 for D (6 bases). V was shortened by 4 bases and J by 6 bases, with 18 bases between the two germline ends. The V gene's germline CDR1 is PRHDT and CDR2 FYEKMQ (reference sequence). The CDR3 contains 15 residues.

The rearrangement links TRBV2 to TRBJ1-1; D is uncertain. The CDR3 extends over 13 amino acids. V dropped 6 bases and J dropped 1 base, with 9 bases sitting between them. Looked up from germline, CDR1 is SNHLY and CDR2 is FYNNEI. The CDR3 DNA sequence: TGTGCCAGCAGGGGTCAGACGAACACTGAAGCTTTCTTT. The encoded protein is CASRGQTNTEAFF.

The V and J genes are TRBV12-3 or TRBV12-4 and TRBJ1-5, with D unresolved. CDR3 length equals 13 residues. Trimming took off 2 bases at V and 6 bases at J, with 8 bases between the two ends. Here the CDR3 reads CASSLQVGQPQHF. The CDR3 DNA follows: TGTGCCAGCAGTTTACAGGTCGGTCAGCCCCAGCATTTT.

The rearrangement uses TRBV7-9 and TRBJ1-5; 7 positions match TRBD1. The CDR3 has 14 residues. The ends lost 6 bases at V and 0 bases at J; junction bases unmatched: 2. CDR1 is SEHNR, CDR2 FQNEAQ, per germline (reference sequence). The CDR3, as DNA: TGTGCCAGCAGGCGACAGGGTAGCAATCAGCCCCAGCATTTT. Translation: CASRRQGSNQPQHF. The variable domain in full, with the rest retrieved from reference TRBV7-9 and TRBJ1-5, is DTGVSQNPRHKITKRGQNVTFRCDPISEHNRLYWYRQTLGQGPEFLTYFQNEAQLEKSRLLSDRFSAERPKGSFSTLEIQRTEQGDSAMYLCASRRQGSNQPQHFGDGTRLSIL.

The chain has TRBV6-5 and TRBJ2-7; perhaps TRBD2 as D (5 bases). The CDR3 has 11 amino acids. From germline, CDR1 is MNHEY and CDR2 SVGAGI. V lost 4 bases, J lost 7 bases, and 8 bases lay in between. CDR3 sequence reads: CASSSTGEQYF. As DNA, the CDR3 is TGTGCCAGCAGTTCAACGGGAGAGCAGTACTTC.

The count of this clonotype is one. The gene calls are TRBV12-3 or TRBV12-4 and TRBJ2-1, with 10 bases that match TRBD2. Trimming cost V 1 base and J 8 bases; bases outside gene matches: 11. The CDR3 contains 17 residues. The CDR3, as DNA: TGTGCCAGCAGTTTAGGGCTAGCGGGAGACTCTTACCATGAGCAGTTCTTC. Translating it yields CASSLGLAGDSYHEQFF.

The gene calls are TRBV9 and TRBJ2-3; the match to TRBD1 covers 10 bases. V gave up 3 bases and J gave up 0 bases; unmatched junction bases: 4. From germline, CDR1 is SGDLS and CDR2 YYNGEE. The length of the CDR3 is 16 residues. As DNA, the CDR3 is TGTGCCAGCAGCGCCGGGACAGGGGCTAGCACAGATACGCAGTATTTT. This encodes CASSAGTGASTDTQYF.

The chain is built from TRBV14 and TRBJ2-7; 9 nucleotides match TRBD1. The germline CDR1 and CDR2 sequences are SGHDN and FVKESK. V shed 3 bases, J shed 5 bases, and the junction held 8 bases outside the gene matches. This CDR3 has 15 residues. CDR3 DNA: TGTGCCAGCAGCCAGACCGGGACAGGGAGTAACGAGCAGTACTTC. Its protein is CASSQTGTGSNEQYF.

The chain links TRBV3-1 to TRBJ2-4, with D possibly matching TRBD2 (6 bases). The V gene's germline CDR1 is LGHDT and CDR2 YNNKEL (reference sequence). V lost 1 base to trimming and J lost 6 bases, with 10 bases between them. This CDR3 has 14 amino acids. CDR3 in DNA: TGTGCCAGCAGCCAAGGGGCAGCGGGAAACATTCAGTACTTC. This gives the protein CASSQGAAGNIQYF.

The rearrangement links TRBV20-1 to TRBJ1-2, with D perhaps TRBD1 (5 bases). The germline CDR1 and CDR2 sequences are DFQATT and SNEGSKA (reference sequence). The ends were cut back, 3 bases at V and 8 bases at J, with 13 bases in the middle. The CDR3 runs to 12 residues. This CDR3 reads CSASWQGLGYTF. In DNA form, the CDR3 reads TGCAGTGCTAGCTGGCAGGGACTAGGCTACACCTTC.

In DNA form, the CDR3 reads TGTGCCACTACCCGTAGGGGGCGCGGGGAGACCCAGTACTTC. It translates to CATTRRGRGETQYF. V gene TRBV30 combines with J gene TRBJ2-5; 7 nucleotides match TRBD1. The CDR3 runs 14 residues. The J segment lost 5 bases and the V segment lost 8 bases, leaving 14 bases of the junction unmatched. Per germline, CDR1 GTSNPN and CDR2 SVGIG (reference sequence).

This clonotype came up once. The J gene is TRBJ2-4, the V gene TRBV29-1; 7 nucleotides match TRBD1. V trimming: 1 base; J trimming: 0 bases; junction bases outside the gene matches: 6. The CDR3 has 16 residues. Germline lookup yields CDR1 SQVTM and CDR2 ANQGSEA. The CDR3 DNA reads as TGCAGCGTTGAAGGAGGGACAGAGTTAGCCAAAAACATTCAGTACTTC. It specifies CSVEGGTELAKNIQYF.

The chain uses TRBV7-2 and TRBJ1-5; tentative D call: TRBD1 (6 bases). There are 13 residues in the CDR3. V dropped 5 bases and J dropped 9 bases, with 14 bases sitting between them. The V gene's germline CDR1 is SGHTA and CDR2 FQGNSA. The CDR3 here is CASSPTGLGPQHF. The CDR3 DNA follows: TGTGCCAGCAGCCCCACAGGGCTTGGGCCCCAGCATTTT.

CDR3 sequence: CASSPLGRGRTDTQYF. CDR3 nucleotide sequence: TGTGCCAGCAGTCCCCTCGGGAGGGGTAGGACAGATACGCAGTATTTT. The V call is TRBV6-1, the J call TRBJ2-3, with 8 bases identical to TRBD2. Losses at the gene ends were 5 bases for V and 3 bases for J; bases not matched to a gene: 10. In germline, CDR1 is MNHNS, CDR2 SASEGT. This CDR3 contains 16 residues.

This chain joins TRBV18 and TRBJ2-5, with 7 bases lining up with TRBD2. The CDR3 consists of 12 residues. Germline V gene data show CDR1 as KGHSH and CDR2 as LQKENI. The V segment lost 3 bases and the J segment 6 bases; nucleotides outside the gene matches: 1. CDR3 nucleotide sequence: TGTGCCAGCTCACCGAGCGGGAAGACCCAGTACTTC. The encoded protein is CASSPSGKTQYF.

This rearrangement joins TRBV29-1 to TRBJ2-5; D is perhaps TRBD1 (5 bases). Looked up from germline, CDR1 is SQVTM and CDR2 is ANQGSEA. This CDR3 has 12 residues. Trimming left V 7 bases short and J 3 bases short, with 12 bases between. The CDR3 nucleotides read TGCAGCGCCAAAGGGGCAGAAGAGACCCAGTACTTC. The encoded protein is CSAKGAEETQYF.

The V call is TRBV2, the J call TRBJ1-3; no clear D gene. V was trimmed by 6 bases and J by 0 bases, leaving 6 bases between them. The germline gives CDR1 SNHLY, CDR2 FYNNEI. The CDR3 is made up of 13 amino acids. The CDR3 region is CASSLNSGNTIYF. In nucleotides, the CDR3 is TGTGCCAGCAGCCTAAACTCTGGAAACACCATATATTTT.

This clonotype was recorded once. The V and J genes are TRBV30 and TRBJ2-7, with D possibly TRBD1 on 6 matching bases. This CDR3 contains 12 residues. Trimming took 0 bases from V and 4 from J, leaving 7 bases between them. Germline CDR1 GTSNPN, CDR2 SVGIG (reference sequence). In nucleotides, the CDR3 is TGTGCCTGGAGTGTAACAGGGTACGAGCAGTACTTC. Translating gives CAWSVTGYEQYF.

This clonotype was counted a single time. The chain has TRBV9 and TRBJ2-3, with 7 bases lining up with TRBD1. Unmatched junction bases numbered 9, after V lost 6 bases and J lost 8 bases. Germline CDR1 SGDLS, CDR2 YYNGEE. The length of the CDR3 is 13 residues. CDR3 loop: CASKGQLGFTQYF. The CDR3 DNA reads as TGTGCCAGCAAGGGACAGCTAGGTTTTACGCAGTATTTT.

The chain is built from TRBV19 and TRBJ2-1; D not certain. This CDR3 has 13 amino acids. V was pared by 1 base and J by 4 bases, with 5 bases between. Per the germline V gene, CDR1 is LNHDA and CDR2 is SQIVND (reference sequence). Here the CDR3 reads CASSIGQYNEQFF. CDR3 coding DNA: TGTGCCAGTAGTATAGGGCAATACAATGAGCAGTTCTTC.

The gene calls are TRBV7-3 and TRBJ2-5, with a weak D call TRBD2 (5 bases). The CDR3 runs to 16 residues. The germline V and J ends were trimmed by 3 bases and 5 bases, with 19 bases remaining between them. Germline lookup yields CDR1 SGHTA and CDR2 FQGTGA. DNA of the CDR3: TGTGCCAGCAGCTTGGGTTCTAGAGGGTCTGGGGAGACCCAGTACTTC. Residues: CASSLGSRGSGETQYF.